The 12 T cell receptor beta chains below come from one sample, sequenced in a study of T cells in Graves' hyperthyroidism and ophthalmopathy. Regions amplified from RNA transcripts were the TCR beta CDR3 regions. The HTBI set primed first-round TCR CDR3 RT-PCR. MiXCR, run by TCRdb on the multiplex PCR reads, gives a single entry per CDR3 protein. The sample carries under 400,000 distinct CDR3 sequences, 15% to 20% recorded once. The sample consisted of blood. All receptors derive from a woman in her 40s with Graves' ophthalmopathy.

In its sample, this clonotype was seen many times. The chain has TRBV12-3 or TRBV12-4 and TRBJ2-7; D is undetermined. This CDR3 contains 12 residues. V shed 4 bases and J shed 6 bases, with 10 bases lying between them. CDR3 sequence: CASSSPFREQYF. DNA of the CDR3: TGTGCCAGCAGTTCCCCTTTTCGCGAGCAGTACTTC.

This clonotype was picked up many times. The chain has TRBV13 and TRBJ2-7, with 8 bases fitting TRBD1. The CDR3 is 14 residues long. V lost 5 bases to trimming and J lost 5 bases; unmatched junction nucleotides: 8. Germline-derived CDR1 and CDR2 are PRHDT and FYEKMQ (reference sequence). The CDR3 sequence: CASSPGGQGHEQYF. CDR3 bases: TGTGCCAGCAGCCCAGGAGGACAGGGCCACGAGCAGTACTTC.

Ten or more counts support this clonotype. The gene calls are TRBV13 and TRBJ1-1; a weak D match, TRBD1 (5 bases). CDR1 is PRHDT and CDR2 is FYEKMQ in the germline V gene (reference sequence). The CDR3 is 14 amino acids. The V end lost 5 bases, the J end lost 11 bases, and 21 bases lay between the germline ends. Written as DNA, the CDR3 is TGTGCCAGCAGCGGCCTTGGGGGAAACGGGGAGGCTTTCTTT. Translating it yields CASSGLGGNGEAFF.

This chain links TRBV6-1 with TRBJ2-5; D remains ambiguous. Germline assignment: CDR1 MNHNS and CDR2 SASEGT. V gave up 2 bases and J gave up 2 bases, with 3 bases separating them. The CDR3 sequence is 12 residues long. CDR3 DNA: TGTGCCAGCAGTGAACAGCAAGAGACCCAGTACTTC. It specifies CASSEQQETQYF.

This clonotype came up a few times. The chain is built from TRBV5-1 and TRBJ1-6; 7 bases fit TRBD1. Per germline, CDR1 SGHRS and CDR2 YFSETQ. The V segment lost 4 bases and the J segment 8 bases; nucleotides outside the gene matches: 6. The CDR3 is made up of 14 amino acids. DNA for the CDR3: TGCGCCAGCAGCCCTACAGGGGTCCATTCACCCCTCCACTTT. Amino acids: CASSPTGVHSPLHF.

This clonotype showed up many times. This rearrangement joins TRBV27 to TRBJ1-2, with D perhaps TRBD1 (5 bases). The V gene's germline CDR1 is MNHEY and CDR2 SMNVEV (reference sequence). The CDR3 extends over 14 amino acids. Trimming stripped 0 bases from V and 4 bases from J, with 9 bases between. In DNA, the CDR3 is TGTGCCAGCAGTTTATCAGGGGTCGGCTATGGCTACACCTTC. Amino acids: CASSLSGVGYGYTF.

In its sample, this clonotype was seen many times. CDR3 in amino acids: CASSHREGETEAFF. The CDR3 bases are TGTGCCAGCAGCCACAGGGAGGGGGAGACTGAAGCTTTCTTT. J is TRBJ1-1 and V is TRBV28; tentatively, D is TRBD1 (6 bases). Between the trimmed V and J ends, which lost 6 bases and 5 bases, there was a span of 16 bases. Germline V gene data show CDR1 as MDHEN and CDR2 as SYDVKM. This CDR3 contains 14 residues.

This clonotype was seen repeatedly, ten times or more. CDR3 in DNA: TGCGCCAGCAGCTTGACCAGGGGGGAAGAGACCCAGTACTTC. It yields the protein CASSLTRGEETQYF. This chain connects TRBV5-1 to TRBJ2-5; TRBD1 is a possible D gene (7 bases). The CDR3 consists of 14 residues. CDR1 is SGHRS and CDR2 is YFSETQ in the germline V gene. V was shortened by 1 base and J by 3 bases, with 10 bases between the two germline ends.

The table lists this clonotype with many counts. The chain uses TRBV5-5 and TRBJ1-5, with D tentatively TRBD1 (6 bases). CDR3 length: 15 amino acids. With 4 bases removed from V and 2 bases from J, the gap between germline ends came to 13 bases. Germline CDR1 reads SGHKS; CDR2 reads YYEKEE (reference sequence). The CDR3 DNA follows: TGTGCCAGCAGCAAGAGGGGGGAGGGCAATCAGCCCCAGCATTTT. Translating gives CASSKRGEGNQPQHF.

This clonotype was seen just once. The V call is TRBV12-3 or TRBV12-4, the J call TRBJ1-5, with 11 bases aligning to TRBD1. This CDR3 is built from 15 residues. Losses at the gene ends were 3 bases for V and 7 bases for J; bases not matched to a gene: 5. The CDR3 loop is CASSLDRGLEQPQHF. In DNA form, the CDR3 reads TGTGCCAGCAGTTTGGACAGGGGGCTCGAGCAGCCCCAGCATTTT.

This clonotype was seen ten or more times. The chain combines TRBV7-9 with TRBJ1-2; D perhaps matches TRBD1 (5 bases). The germline gives CDR1 SEHNR, CDR2 FQNEAQ (reference sequence). The V end was cut by 5 bases, the J end by 4 bases, with 20 bases between. This CDR3 is built from 16 residues. CDR3 sequence (DNA): TGTGCCAGCAGCAGAACGTTTGGACGGGACCTCTATGGCTACACCTTC. Amino acids: CASSRTFGRDLYGYTF.

This clonotype came up many times. The chain uses TRBV27 and TRBJ1-2, with a possible D match to TRBD1 (5 bases). CDR1 is MNHEY, CDR2 SMNVEV, per germline (reference sequence). Trimming stripped 1 base from V and 2 bases from J, with 8 bases between. CDR3 length: 14 residues. The CDR3 sequence is CASSLYPGNYGYTF. The CDR3 DNA reads TGTGCCAGCAGTTTATATCCAGGGAACTATGGCTACACCTTC.